This TCR beta chain derives from a study of vaccination effects on CD4 cells after COVID-19. At the level of the study: ViraFEST expansion of antigen-specific CD4+ T cells with viral peptide pools preceded sequencing. Participants each got two BNT162b2 or mRNA-1273 vaccine doses.

Assay used: immunoSEQ multiplex PCR; TCRdb lists only in-frame clones, some missing. The sample shows tens of thousands of clones, around 76% of them seen only once. Study findings and constraints: Clones of infection and vaccine origin contracted markedly late after vaccination.

Concerning this clone itself: Its target is not known.

V shed 6 bases, J shed 4 bases, and the junction held 9 bases outside the gene matches. In germline, CDR1 is MNHEY, CDR2 SMNVEV (reference sequence). The CDR3 extends over 16 amino acids. The culture ran for approximately 10 days, and then CD4+ T cells were isolated. Each culture had half its medium swapped for IL-2 medium on days 3 and 7. J is TRBJ2-1 and V is TRBV27; 10 nucleotides agree with TRBD2. Sample: CD4+ T cells from PBMCs cultured without peptide, taken before COVID-19 vaccination. The TCR originated in a human donor who had a prior SARS-CoV-2 infection. Here the CDR3 reads CASSRDSGGPYNEQFF. CDR3 sequence (DNA): TGTGCCAGCAGCCGAGATAGCGGGGGGCCGTACAATGAGCAGTTCTTC.